The 5 T cell receptor beta chains below were found in one sample sequenced in a study of T-cell reconstitution after alpha-beta-depleted transplantation in children. Unique molecular identifiers were built into the TCRbeta library. TCRdb reanalysed the PCR reads using MiXCR and keeps one entry per CDR3 protein. The top ten hold about 0.79% of the sample, which has under 850,000 distinct CDR3 sequences, roughly 14% seen once. The specimen comprised PBMCs, sampled before TCRalphabeta/CD19-depleted stem cell transplant. Receptors originate from a girl aged 2-10 years with congenital amegakaryocytic thrombocytopenia, due to receive a stem cell transplant.

The chain has TRBV29-1 and TRBJ2-1; 7 positions match TRBD2. Germline CDR1 is SQVTM and CDR2 is ANQGSEA. The CDR3 has 13 residues. With V trimmed by 1 base and J by 9 bases, 6 bases remained unmatched. CDR3 DNA: TGCAGCGTTGAAGGGCGGGAGAGGGGTGAGCAGTTCTTC. Residues: CSVEGRERGEQFF.

This clonotype has ten or more counts. The chain has TRBV5-1 and TRBJ2-1; D may be TRBD2 (6 bases). V lost 2 bases and J 7 bases, leaving 13 bases between the germline ends. This CDR3 region has 14 residues. Germline V gene lookup returns CDR1 SGHRS and CDR2 YFSETQ. CDR3 sequence (DNA): TGCGCCAGCAGCTTCGGGGGAGTGGAAAATGAGCAGTTCTTC. Translating it yields CASSFGGVENEQFF.

The sample holds many counts of this clonotype. The chain recombines TRBV12-3 or TRBV12-4 with TRBJ2-3; no definite D call. V was clipped by 6 bases and J by 1 base, with 17 bases between them. This CDR3 contains 16 residues. CDR3 loop: CASRVTAPYGTDTQYF. Here the CDR3 DNA reads TGTGCCAGCAGAGTCACAGCCCCTTACGGCACAGATACGCAGTATTTT.

The CDR3 DNA reads TGTGCCAGCAGCTCTACAGGGATTTCCTACGAGCAGTACTTC. This sequence encodes CASSSTGISYEQYF. This sequence joins TRBV7-9 and TRBJ2-7; possible D gene TRBD1, 6 bases. The V end lost 4 bases, the J end lost 1 base, and 11 bases lay between the germline ends. Germline loops: CDR1 SEHNR, CDR2 FQNEAQ (reference sequence). CDR3 length: 14 residues.

This clonotype was found a few times. The chain is built from TRBV5-1 and TRBJ2-3; 10 nucleotides match TRBD1. Looked up from germline, CDR1 is SGHRS and CDR2 is YFSETQ. The length of the CDR3 is 16 residues. The V segment lost 4 bases and the J segment 2 bases; nucleotides outside the gene matches: 7. CDR3: CASSLGTGAYTDTQYF. CDR3 sequence (DNA): TGCGCCAGCAGCCTAGGGACAGGGGCGTACACAGATACGCAGTATTTT.